This TCR beta chain was identified during a study of memory CD4+ T cells and cytomegalovirus serostatus. There are 13 residues in the CDR3. Germline CDR1 MNHEY, CDR2 SVGAGI. The sort gate was single viable CD3+CD4+CD8-CD45RO+ cells for memory CD4+ T cells. Serostatus was set by detecting CMV pp150, pp28, p38, p52 IgG. After thawing, CD4+ T cells were positively selected. The study's findings and limits: Of around 160 reported CMV TCRbeta sequences, just over 65 were found in memory CD4+ repertoires.

Clones were read by immunoSEQ multiplex PCR, and TCRdb kept only the in-frame ones, dropping some. The sample contains tens of thousands of clones, around 76% of which appear only once. Notes on this clone: Its antigen is undetermined.

This chain uses TRBV6-5 with TRBJ2-5, with 9 bases matching TRBD1. With the DNA end fitting TRBJ2-7 better, the J assignment may be wrong. This clonotype originated in an adult in good health and CMV-seronegative. Some clones in this sample may be carry-over from other donors' samples. Sequencing was done on a sample of memory CD4+ T cells from blood. CDR3 nucleotide sequence: TGTGCCAGCAGTTGGGACAGGGCTAGCGAGCAGTACTTC. Encoded protein: CASSWDRASEQYF.